Listed here are 10 T cell receptor beta chains from one sample, sequenced in a study of blood T cell repertoires in COVID-19. Method: immunoSEQ multiplex PCR; TCRdb's copy keeps in-frame clones and lacks some. Seen here are fewer than 400,000 clones, roughly 85% observed once, and the top ten hold 2.2%. The sample was PBMCs or T cells enriched from blood (not recorded which). Receptors originate from a man aged 30 to 45 who had recovered from COVID-19.

The rearrangement links TRBV18 to TRBJ2-1; no firm D call. Germline values: CDR1 KGHSH, CDR2 LQKENI. Trimming removed 3 bases from V and 6 bases from J, with 3 bases in between. The CDR3 is 11 amino acids. The CDR3 protein is CASSPSNEQFF. CDR3 nucleotide sequence: TGTGCCAGCTCACCTAGCAATGAGCAGTTCTTC.

The rearrangement joins TRBV9 to TRBJ2-1; the match to TRBD1 covers 9 bases. The J segment lost 11 bases and the V segment lost 3 bases, leaving 15 bases of the junction unmatched. Germline loops: CDR1 SGDLS, CDR2 YYNGEE. The CDR3 runs to 16 residues. CDR3 loop: CASSAKRGQGSNQQFF. The CDR3 DNA follows: TGTGCCAGCAGCGCAAAACGGGGACAGGGATCTAATCAGCAGTTCTTC.

The V gene is TRBV4-1, the J gene TRBJ2-5, with a tentative D call TRBD2 (6 bases). Trimming took off 1 base at V and 1 base at J, with 7 bases between the two ends. The CDR3 covers 14 residues. Germline CDR1 is MGHRA and CDR2 is YSYEKL. In DNA, the CDR3 is TGCGCCAGCAGCCAAGCGGGAGCCCAAGAGACCCAGTACTTC. It is translated as CASSQAGAQETQYF.

This clone was seen just once. The rearrangement links TRBV14 to TRBJ2-5; perhaps TRBD2 as D (5 bases). V was shortened by 0 bases and J by 2 bases, with 7 bases between the two germline ends. The CDR3 runs to 14 residues. The germline gives CDR1 SGHDN, CDR2 FVKESK. CDR3 amino acids: CASSQDPGQETQYF. The CDR3 coding sequence is TGTGCCAGCAGCCAAGATCCGGGGCAAGAGACCCAGTACTTC.

The chain combines TRBV7-9 with TRBJ2-7; the match to TRBD2 covers 9 bases. V lost 6 bases to trimming and J lost 0 bases; unmatched junction nucleotides: 6. The germline V gene encodes CDR1 SEHNR and CDR2 FQNEAQ (reference sequence). The CDR3 extends over 15 amino acids. The CDR3 reads CASSHSGGSSYEQYF. DNA for the CDR3: TGTGCCAGCAGTCATAGCGGGGGAAGCTCCTACGAGCAGTACTTC.

V is TRBV13 and J is TRBJ1-2; tentative D call: TRBD1 (5 bases). Germline V lookup: CDR1 PRHDT, CDR2 FYEKMQ (reference sequence). Trimming shortened V by 0 bases and J by 4 bases, and 9 bases separated the two germline ends. CDR3 length equals 14 residues. CDR3 in amino acids: CASSLGGQGYGYTF. The CDR3 DNA follows: TGTGCCAGCAGCTTAGGGGGGCAGGGCTATGGCTACACCTTC.

The sample holds a few counts of this clone. The gene calls are TRBV5-1 and TRBJ2-5, with TRBD2 matching over 12 bases. J was trimmed by 5 bases and V by 6 bases; bases with no gene match: 8. CDR3 size: 15 residues. Germline-derived CDR1 and CDR2 are SGHRS and YFSETQ. The CDR3: CASTTGTSGWETQYF. CDR3 DNA sequence: TGCGCCAGCACCACCGGGACTAGCGGGTGGGAGACCCAGTACTTC.

V usage is TRBV18 and J usage is TRBJ2-2; D unresolved. This CDR3 has 16 amino acids. Deletions cut 6 bases from V and 1 base from J, with 15 bases between. CDR1 and CDR2 (germline): KGHSH, LQKENI. CDR3 in DNA: TGTGCCAGCTCGTCAACCCAGACGGGGAACACCGGGGAGCTGTTTTTT. It specifies CASSSTQTGNTGELFF.

V gene TRBV9 combines with J gene TRBJ2-1; 8 nucleotides line up with TRBD1. V dropped 0 bases and J dropped 1; count of bases not matched to a gene: 3. Germline-derived CDR1 and CDR2 are SGDLS and YYNGEE. The CDR3 extends over 16 amino acids. CDR3 sequence reads: CASSVDRGRSYNEQFF. The CDR3 DNA sequence: TGTGCCAGCAGCGTAGACAGGGGGAGATCCTACAATGAGCAGTTCTTC.

Only a few counts were recorded for this clone. The chain combines TRBV2 with TRBJ1-6, with unresolved D. This CDR3 has 15 residues. The germline V gene has CDR1 SNHLY and CDR2 FYNNEI. V dropped 3 bases and J dropped 6 bases, with 12 bases sitting between them. The CDR3 nucleotides are TGTGCCAGCAGTGATCGGTCGCTTCCTAATTCACCCCTCCACTTT. Its protein product is CASSDRSLPNSPLHF. Supplemented by reference TRBV2 and TRBJ1-6, the full variable domain reads EPEVTQTPSHQVTQMGQEVILRCVPISNHLYFYWYRQILGQKVEFLVSFYNNEISEKSEIFDDQFSVERPDGSNFTLKIRSTKLEDSAMYFCASSDRSLPNSPLHFGNGTRLTVT.